This TCR beta chain derives from a study of cytomegalovirus exposure and HLA in healthy donors. The PCR contained 60 Vbeta and 13 Jbeta primers. Profiled with immunoSEQ multiplex PCR; TCRdb holds only in-frame clones, not every one. The table lists roughly 100,000 clones, 65% to 75% of them singletons, with 2.5% to 3% in the top ten. Study observations and caveats: A prior analysis recorded that most TCR beta V segments were productive about 87% or about 30% of the time. Roughly uniform depth of sequencing across donors was assumed in presence/absence analyses. A later analysis linked a missense DCLRE1C variant to TCR beta V- and J-gene trimming.

CDR1 is MDHEN and CDR2 is SYDVKM in the germline V gene. V trimming: 6 bases; J trimming: 7 bases; junction bases outside the gene matches: 10. The CDR3 has 15 residues. Comment on this clone: Its antigen is as yet unknown.

The sequenced sample was PBMCs. The chain is built from TRBV28 and TRBJ2-1; TRBD2 agrees at 9 bases. The TCR originated in a female donor in good health and CMV-seronegative. CDR3 residues: CASSPGREGTNEQFF. In nucleotides, the CDR3 is TGTGCCAGCAGCCCGGGGCGGGAGGGAACGAATGAGCAGTTCTTC.